The clone carrying this T cell receptor (beta chain) was seen many times. Its antigen is unknown. The data were obtained in a study of CD8 T cells in ankylosing spondylitis. Germline V CDR1 and CDR2: SGHRS, YFSETQ. Trimming took off 0 bases at V and 0 bases at J, with 10 bases between the two ends. CDR3 length equals 16 residues. MiXCR, applied by TCRdb to the 5' RACE reads, yields one record per CDR3 protein. Of more than 500,000 distinct CDR3 sequences detected, approximately 5% appear once; the ten largest clones hold around 3.5%. Study-level results: Several highly homologous variants made up a TCR beta motif, and this motif appeared characteristic of ankylosing spondylitis blood.

This receptor was taken from a male donor with ankylosing spondylitis. Sequencing was performed on blood, either unsorted or a sorted T cell fraction (not recorded which). The chain couples TRBV5-1 to TRBJ1-5; D might be TRBD1 (6 bases). CDR3 residues: CASSLGQADSNQPQHF. The CDR3 DNA sequence: TGCGCCAGCAGCTTGGGACAGGCCGATAGCAATCAGCCCCAGCATTTT.